Described below is a single T cell receptor beta chain sequence and its context. In the original analysis: The assay estimated nucleated cells by amplifying reference gene primers. Assay: immunoSEQ multiplex PCR; the TCRdb copy retains only in-frame clones and omits some. V and J calls and clone size follow that table, whereas D and trimming were derived from the DNA. Of 100,000 to 150,000 clones in the sample, over 75% were seen once. In germline, CDR1 is SNHLY, CDR2 FYNNEI. V trimming: 1 base; J trimming: 7 bases; junction bases outside the gene matches: 2. This CDR3 region has 14 residues. This sample was included in a study of blood T cell repertoires in COVID-19. About the study: From the United States, Italy and Spain came samples of acute and convalescent COVID-19. Sources were T cells, B-cell-depleted T cells, or PBMCs; the material itself was cDNA or gDNA.

Sequencing was carried out using peripheral blood. This receptor was obtained from a man in his forties with active or convalescent COVID-19. The genes are TRBV2 and TRBJ1-5; 9 bases agree with TRBD1. The CDR3 loop is CASSEGTGGQPQHF. In DNA, the CDR3 is TGTGCCAGCAGTGAAGGAACAGGGGGCCAGCCCCAGCATTTT.